This T cell receptor (beta chain) originates from a study of blood T cell repertoires in COVID-19. After removal of 5 bases from V and 7 bases from J, the junction contained 11 bases not matched to a gene. Germline lookup yields CDR1 SEHNR and CDR2 FQNEAQ (reference sequence). The CDR3 spans 14 residues. As processed by the authors: Amplification of reference gene primers provided the estimated nucleated cell counts. Repertoires were generated with immunoSEQ multiplex PCR, while TCRdb's copy carries only in-frame clones and drops some. The D gene and trimming were derived from the DNA, and the V and J assignments and clone size from that table. The table records around 200,000 clones, about 85% of them present only once. Two consecutive negative NP/OP PCR tests, clearance, or resolved symptoms defined Cohort 3 recovery.

The chain couples TRBV7-9 to TRBJ2-7; 7 bases align to TRBD1. This clonotype originated in a man aged 35-49 years who had recovered from COVID-19. Material for sequencing was PBMCs or T cells enriched from blood (not recorded which). The CDR3 here is CASSQTDRAGEQYF. The CDR3 bases are TGTGCCAGCAGCCAAACTGACAGGGCTGGGGAGCAGTACTTC.